These 24 T cell receptor beta chains came from one sample sequenced in a study of T cells in Graves' hyperthyroidism and ophthalmopathy (dated by TCRdb to between 2019 and 2020). Libraries were made using multiplex PCR. Sequencing was carried out with an Illumina HiSeq 2000. Amplification of TCR beta CDR3 regions was carried out from RNA transcripts. For the first round of RT-PCR on the TCR CDR3, the HTBI primer set was used together with the Qiagen OneStep RT-PCR kit. The public reads were reanalyzed by TCRdb: fastp trimming at Q25, MiXCR alignment, in-frame beta chains only. Each entry merges the rows of one CDR3 protein and shows their most common DNA and genes. In this sample the table shows around 760,000 distinct CDR3 sequences, around a third of which occur a single time. The ten largest clonotypes hold less than 35% of the sample. The sequencing input was blood. The source of these receptors is a woman in her 40s with Graves' hyperthyroidism.

The genes are TRBV20-1 and TRBJ2-2, with D perhaps matching TRBD2 (6 bases). V was cut by 2 bases and J by 5 bases, with 18 bases left in between. This CDR3 is 16 amino acids long. The germline V gene encodes CDR1 DFQATT and CDR2 SNEGSKA (reference sequence). CDR3 DNA: TGCAGTGCTAGATACCCTCGGGGGTTAGGGACCGGGGAGCTGTTTTTT. Translation: CSARYPRGLGTGELFF.

The rearrangement links TRBV28 to TRBJ1-1, with a tentative D call TRBD1 (5 bases). The V end lost 5 bases, the J end lost 8 bases, and 15 bases lay between the germline ends. This CDR3 is built from 13 residues. The germline V gene encodes CDR1 MDHEN and CDR2 SYDVKM. The CDR3, as DNA: TGTGCCAGCAGTAAGCAGGGTCTCTGGGAAGCTTTCTTT. Encoded protein: CASSKQGLWEAFF. The full variable domain, its missing parts supplied by reference TRBV28 and TRBJ1-1, is DVKVTQSSRYLVKRTGEKVFLECVQDMDHENMFWYRQDPGLGLRLIYFSYDVKMKEKGDIPEGYSVSREKKERFSLILESASTNQTSMYLCASSKQGLWEAFFGQGTRLTVV.

V is TRBV12-3 or TRBV12-4 and J is TRBJ2-2; TRBD2 aligns across 8 bases. The CDR3 sequence is 15 residues long. V trimming: 10 bases; J trimming: 7 bases; junction bases outside the gene matches: 14. The CDR3 region has the DNA TGTGCCATCGGAAAAACGGGACTAGTTAGCGGGGAGCTGTTTTTT. This encodes CAIGKTGLVSGELFF.

The chain joins TRBV2 to TRBJ2-1; tentatively, D is TRBD1 (6 bases). CDR1 is SNHLY and CDR2 is FYNNEI in the germline V gene. With 10 bases removed from V and 4 bases from J, the gap between germline ends came to 14 bases. This CDR3 contains 13 residues. CDR3 coding DNA: TGTGCCACCCTGGCAGGGGTTTACAATGAGCAGTTCTTC. Amino acid sequence: CATLAGVYNEQFF.

This clonotype appeared many times. The chain uses TRBV29-1 and TRBJ2-5; TRBD1 matches at 9 bases. Germline-derived CDR1 and CDR2 are SQVTM and ANQGSEA. CDR3 size: 13 residues. The trim removed 6 bases at V and 2 bases at J, leaving 4 bases unmatched. The CDR3 loop reads CSVGQGIQETQYF. CDR3 DNA: TGCAGCGTAGGACAGGGGATTCAAGAGACCCAGTACTTC.

This clonotype was seen many times. V is TRBV29-1 and J is TRBJ1-1, with 7 bases that match TRBD1. The length of the CDR3 is 14 residues. Looked up from germline, CDR1 is SQVTM and CDR2 is ANQGSEA. V dropped 6 bases and J dropped 2; count of bases not matched to a gene: 9. The DNA of the CDR3 is TGCAGCGTCGAGGGACAGCGGATTAACACTGAAGCTTTCTTT. The encoded protein is CSVEGQRINTEAFF. Full variable domain (outside the CDR3, taken from reference TRBV29-1 and TRBJ1-1): SAVISQKPSRDICQRGTSLTIQCQVDSQVTMMFWYRQQPGQSLTLIATANQGSEATYESGFVIDKFPISRPNLTFSTLTVSNMSPEDSSIYLCSVEGQRINTEAFFGQGTRLTVV.

Concerning this clonotype: It may be a read error: a sequence one base away is much more abundant. The chain has TRBV20-1 and TRBJ2-5, with 9 bases that match TRBD2. Germline values: CDR1 DFQATT, CDR2 SNEGSKA (reference sequence). V was clipped by 0 bases and J by 7 bases; unmatched bases: 12. This CDR3 contains 16 residues. The CDR3 is CSARDAAGGPPGTQYF. As DNA, the CDR3 is TGCAGTGCTAGAGATGCCGCGGGAGGGCCTCCAGGGACCCAGTACTTC.

This clonotype was counted between two and nine times. The chain carries TRBV20-1 and TRBJ1-1, with D tentatively TRBD1 (6 bases). Trimming left V 6 bases short and J 1 base short, with 21 bases between. CDR3 length: 16 residues. From germline, CDR1 is DFQATT and CDR2 SNEGSKA (reference sequence). The CDR3 is CSAGNSVPQGNTEAFF. The CDR3 region has the DNA TGCAGTGCCGGGAACTCCGTACCACAGGGGAACACTGAAGCTTTCTTT.

Points on this clonotype: Just one base apart from a much larger clone, this may be a read error. J is TRBJ2-7 and V is TRBV10-3, with D possibly being TRBD1 or TRBD2 (6 bases each). This CDR3 is built from 15 residues. Per germline, CDR1 ENHRY and CDR2 SYGVKD. V lost 10 bases and J 6 bases, leaving 25 bases between the germline ends. The CDR3 loop reads CATPPFGRGQSEQYF. CDR3 nucleotide sequence: TGTGCCACCCCCCCTTTCGGACGGGGGCAATCCGAGCAGTACTTC.

The V and J genes are TRBV24-1 and TRBJ1-2; a weak D match, TRBD1 (6 bases). The V gene lost 4 bases and the J gene lost 4 bases, with 12 bases spanning the gap. This CDR3 is built from 14 residues. Germline V gene sequence: CDR1 KGHDR, CDR2 SFDVKD. CDR3 coding DNA: TGTGCCACCAGTGAAGCCGGACAGCCCTATGGCTACACCTTC. This sequence encodes CATSEAGQPYGYTF.

The chain has TRBV7-9 and TRBJ2-5; maybe TRBD1 (6 bases). Germline CDR1 is SEHNR and CDR2 is FQNEAQ (reference sequence). The germline V and J ends were trimmed by 8 bases and 1 base, with 23 bases remaining between them. This CDR3 contains 17 residues. CDR3 loop: CASASSLGGPFQETQYF. As DNA, the CDR3 is TGTGCCAGCGCCAGCAGCTTAGGGGGACCCTTCCAAGAGACCCAGTACTTC.

This clonotype came up a few times. The rearrangement links TRBV6-6 to TRBJ2-7; D gene ambiguous. This CDR3 has 15 residues. The V end was cut by 5 bases, the J end by 3 bases, with 17 bases between. The germline V gene encodes CDR1 MNHNY and CDR2 SVGAGI (reference sequence). The CDR3 here is CASSEAIEVGYEQYF. The CDR3 DNA sequence: TGTGCCAGCAGTGAAGCTATCGAAGTGGGCTACGAGCAGTACTTC.

V is TRBV7-9 and J is TRBJ2-7; 14 nucleotides align to TRBD2. The trim removed 4 bases at V and 7 bases at J, leaving 9 bases unmatched. This CDR3 has 16 amino acids. Germline CDR1 reads SEHNR; CDR2 reads FQNEAQ (reference sequence). The CDR3 loop reads CASSSQGLAGVNEQYF. The CDR3 DNA follows: TGTGCCAGCAGCTCACAGGGACTAGCGGGGGTGAATGAGCAGTACTTC.

This chain uses TRBV29-1 with TRBJ2-5; 12 bases map to TRBD2. Germline V CDR1 and CDR2: SQVTM, ANQGSEA. The J segment lost 3 bases and the V segment lost 7 bases, leaving 12 bases of the junction unmatched. This CDR3 is built from 16 residues. CDR3 protein: CSAMNLGLAGKETQYF. The CDR3 DNA reads TGCAGCGCGATGAACCTCGGACTAGCGGGGAAAGAGACCCAGTACTTC.

This clonotype appeared a few times. The chain has TRBV6-5 and TRBJ1-1; 7 nucleotides match TRBD1. V was pared by 5 bases and J by 1 base, with 13 bases of the junction left unmatched. The CDR3 is made up of 17 amino acids. Germline assignment: CDR1 MNHEY and CDR2 SVGAGI. The CDR3 DNA is TGTGCCAGCAGTCGACGACAGGGAAGGTCAGGGAACACTGAAGCTTTCTTT. Its translation is CASSRRQGRSGNTEAFF.

In the case of this clonotype: Mismatch with germline at one junction end may stem from a read error. The gene calls are TRBV7-2 and TRBJ1-1, with D unresolved. The CDR3 is 14 residues long. Germline V gene sequence: CDR1 SGHTA, CDR2 FQGNSA. CDR3 DNA: TGTGCCGGCAGCCTCGGACCAGTGAACACTGAAGCTTCCTTT. It specifies CAGSLGPVNTEASF.

This clonotype was counted at least ten times. The rearrangement links TRBV20-1 to TRBJ2-5, with D perhaps TRBD2 (7 bases). V gave up 2 bases and J gave up 3 bases, with 13 bases separating them. Germline lookup yields CDR1 DFQATT and CDR2 SNEGSKA (reference sequence). The CDR3 has 14 residues. CDR3 nucleotides: TGCAGTGCTAGACGGGGGGCGGGGGAAGAGACCCAGTACTTC. This sequence encodes CSARRGAGEETQYF.

The rearrangement joins TRBV13 to TRBJ1-1, with D tentatively TRBD1 (6 bases). The V gene lost 6 bases and the J gene lost 3 bases, with 23 bases spanning the gap. This CDR3 spans 17 amino acids. The germline V gene encodes CDR1 PRHDT and CDR2 FYEKMQ (reference sequence). CDR3 nucleotides: TGTGCCAGCAGTTACTTAACAACAGGGCCGGGGGACACTGAAGCTTTCTTT. Amino acids: CASSYLTTGPGDTEAFF.

This clonotype was recorded a few times. The J gene is TRBJ2-3, the V gene TRBV20-1; possibly TRBD1 or TRBD2 for D (5 bases each). The length of the CDR3 is 15 residues. CDR1 is DFQATT, CDR2 SNEGSKA, per germline (reference sequence). Between the trimmed V and J ends, which lost 0 bases and 3 bases, there was a span of 13 bases. CDR3 sequence (DNA): TGCAGTGCTAGAGATATGGGGGAACCGACAGATACGCAGTATTTT. It codes for CSARDMGEPTDTQYF.

V usage is TRBV20-1 and J usage is TRBJ2-5, with D possibly TRBD1 on 5 matching bases. The CDR3 runs 15 residues. Germline V lookup: CDR1 DFQATT, CDR2 SNEGSKA (reference sequence). Trimming left V 7 bases short and J 0 bases short, with 18 bases between. CDR3: CSVSVLVTDQETQYF. The CDR3 nucleotides read TGCAGTGTTTCCGTTCTCGTGACAGACCAAGAGACCCAGTACTTC.

This clonotype was observed at least ten times. This sequence joins TRBV7-9 and TRBJ1-2; D gene ambiguous. Germline values: CDR1 SEHNR, CDR2 FQNEAQ (reference sequence). The CDR3 is 13 amino acids. Trimming shortened V by 5 bases and J by 3 bases, and 10 bases separated the two germline ends. The CDR3 sequence: CASSAGVDYGYTF. CDR3 bases: TGTGCCAGCAGCGCCGGAGTAGACTATGGCTACACCTTC.

The chain is built from TRBV7-2 and TRBJ2-5, with TRBD2 matching 8 bases. CDR1 and CDR2 from the germline V gene are SGHTA and FQGNSA. Trimming took 4 bases from V and 5 from J; bases not matched to a gene: 6. The CDR3 consists of 14 residues. The CDR3 is CASSSQRLAETQYF. CDR3 nucleotides: TGTGCCAGCAGCTCACAACGACTAGCGGAGACCCAGTACTTC.

The sample holds many counts of this clonotype. The chain links TRBV20-1 to TRBJ1-5; D unclear. Trimming removed 3 bases at V and 0 bases at J, with 9 bases between. This CDR3 has 14 residues. Per the germline V gene, CDR1 is DFQATT and CDR2 is SNEGSKA (reference sequence). Written as DNA, the CDR3 is TGCAGTGCTAGGGCGGAACTTAGCAATCAGCCCCAGCATTTT. Residues: CSARAELSNQPQHF.

This sequence joins TRBV24-1 and TRBJ2-7, with D perhaps being TRBD1 or TRBD2 (5 bases each). The CDR3 is made up of 16 amino acids. V shed 11 bases and J shed 4 bases, with 26 bases lying between them. Per the germline V gene, CDR1 is KGHDR and CDR2 is SFDVKD. CDR3 region: CASSPPGSSGGYEQYF. Here the CDR3 DNA reads TGTGCCAGCTCACCACCAGGGAGCTCGGGCGGATACGAGCAGTACTTC.